One sample yielded the 23 T cell receptor beta chains listed below, sequenced in a study of cytomegalovirus exposure and HLA in healthy donors. The PCR ran on 60 Vbeta and 13 Jbeta primers. Clones were read by immunoSEQ multiplex PCR, and TCRdb kept only the in-frame ones, dropping some. Among tens of thousands of clones listed, approximately 70% were seen once. The sample consisted of PBMCs. These receptors all stem from a woman aged 45-65 years in good health and CMV-seronegative.

This chain uses TRBV7-2 with TRBJ2-2; 9 bases are shared with TRBD1. This CDR3 is 15 amino acids long. The ends lost 4 bases at V and 3 bases at J; junction bases unmatched: 3. Germline CDR1 and CDR2: SGHTA and FQGNSA. In DNA, the CDR3 is TGTGCCAGCAGCTACCGGGACAGGGACACCGGGGAGCTGTTTTTT. Translated: CASSYRDRDTGELFF.

The chain employs TRBV4-3 and TRBJ2-5; the match to TRBD2 covers 8 bases. The CDR3 extends over 17 amino acids. CDR1 and CDR2 from the germline V gene are LGHNA and YSLEER. V trimming: 4 bases; J trimming: 4 bases; junction bases outside the gene matches: 14. CDR3 protein: CASSRGPPLAGGETQYF. CDR3 nucleotide sequence: TGCGCCAGCAGCCGCGGCCCCCCTCTTGCGGGGGGAGAGACCCAGTACTTC.

The rearrangement joins TRBV6-1 to TRBJ2-7; 10 nucleotides match TRBD1. Germline loops: CDR1 MNHNS, CDR2 SASEGT. The trim removed 6 bases at V and 1 base at J, leaving 6 bases unmatched. This CDR3 region has 15 residues. CDR3 loop: CASSPTGGGSYEQYF. CDR3 sequence (DNA): TGTGCCAGCAGCCCGACAGGGGGCGGGTCCTACGAGCAGTACTTC.

In nucleotides, the CDR3 is TGTGCCAGCAGTGAAGCGACGGGAGGCCCCTACGAGCAGTACTTC. As protein: CASSEATGGPYEQYF. The V and J genes are TRBV2 and TRBJ2-7; 7 bases map to TRBD2. CDR3 length equals 15 residues. Germline-derived CDR1 and CDR2 are SNHLY and FYNNEI. The J segment lost 2 bases and the V segment lost 0 bases, leaving 4 bases of the junction unmatched.

This clone was recorded only once. This chain connects TRBV7-6 to TRBJ2-3; D possibly corresponds to TRBD1 (5 bases). Trimming cost V 5 bases and J 0 bases, with 18 bases left between them. The germline V gene encodes CDR1 SGHVS and CDR2 FNYEAQ. The CDR3 is 17 amino acids. CDR3 bases: TGTGCCAGCAGCCCCGTGGGGCAGGCCTATAGCACAGATACGCAGTATTTT. It yields the protein CASSPVGQAYSTDTQYF.

This chain uses TRBV6-5 with TRBJ1-3, with D unclear. Germline V gene sequence: CDR1 MNHEY, CDR2 SVGAGI. Deletions cut 6 bases from V and 3 bases from J, with 12 bases between. This CDR3 has 14 residues. Written as DNA, the CDR3 is TGTGCCAGCAGATCCTTTGGGAGTGGAAACACCATATATTTT. This codes for CASRSFGSGNTIYF.

The chain links TRBV27 to TRBJ2-5; 8 bases are a match to TRBD1. Trimming at V came to 3 bases and at J to 5 bases, leaving 8 bases not matched to a gene. The CDR3 loop spans 15 amino acids. Germline V gene lookup returns CDR1 MNHEY and CDR2 SMNVEV (reference sequence). In nucleotides, the CDR3 is TGTGCCAGCAGTTTTTGGCAGGGGGCCGGGGAGACCCAGTACTTC. Translation: CASSFWQGAGETQYF.

This sequence joins TRBV27 and TRBJ2-7; the D gene is possibly TRBD2 (6 bases). The germline gives CDR1 MNHEY, CDR2 SMNVEV (reference sequence). The CDR3 is 14 residues long. The V end was cut by 3 bases, the J end by 3 bases, with 12 bases between. CDR3 DNA sequence: TGTGCCAGCAGTTTTGGCGGGACGGGCTACGAGCAGTACTTC. Its translation is CASSFGGTGYEQYF.

This clone was seen only a few times. V gene TRBV11-2 combines with J gene TRBJ1-1; 8 bases are a match to TRBD1. This CDR3 is 13 amino acids long. The V gene end was trimmed by 10 bases and the J gene end by 7 bases; junction bases not matched to a gene: 11. Germline-derived CDR1 and CDR2 are SGHAT and FQNNGV. The CDR3 region is CATILNTGGEAFF. CDR3 bases: TGTGCCACCATACTAAACACAGGGGGTGAAGCTTTCTTT.

V is TRBV28 and J is TRBJ1-5; D is undetermined. Germline CDR1 is MDHEN and CDR2 is SYDVKM. V lost 5 bases and J lost 6, with 17 bases in between. CDR3 length: 15 residues. The CDR3 here is CASSGSIDTSQPQHF. CDR3 bases: TGTGCCAGCAGTGGGTCCATCGACACGAGTCAGCCCCAGCATTTT.

Here the CDR3 reads CAWSPGTSSDTQYF. The CDR3 DNA is TGTGCCTGGAGTCCCGGGACTTCCTCAGATACGCAGTATTTT. The chain joins TRBV30 to TRBJ2-3, with D perhaps matching TRBD2 (6 bases). The CDR3 consists of 14 residues. CDR1 is GTSNPN, CDR2 SVGIG, per germline (reference sequence). V gave up 2 bases and J gave up 4 bases, with 13 bases separating them.

With respect to this clone: A junction end diverges from the germline sequence, so it may reflect a read error. CDR3 sequence (DNA): TGTGCCAGCAGTACAGTGCGAAACACCATATATTTT. Its protein product is CASSTVRNTIYF. This rearrangement joins TRBV19 to TRBJ1-3; D ambiguous. From germline, CDR1 is LNHDA and CDR2 SQIVND (reference sequence). The CDR3 runs 12 residues.

V gene TRBV30 combines with J gene TRBJ1-4; D is unclear. CDR3 length equals 12 residues. Trimming stripped 2 bases from V and 8 bases from J, with 9 bases between. Looked up from germline, CDR1 is GTSNPN and CDR2 is SVGIG (reference sequence). This chain's CDR3 is CAWSQEEEKLFF. CDR3 sequence (DNA): TGTGCCTGGAGTCAGGAGGAAGAAAAACTGTTTTTT.

A word on this clone: In this CDR3 the conserved last residue, phenylalanine or tryptophan, is missing, so a read error is likely. The chain is built from TRBV19 and TRBJ1-1, with D possibly matching TRBD1 (5 bases). Germline CDR1 and CDR2: LNHDA and SQIVND (reference sequence). Trimming left V 5 bases short and J 0 bases short, with 16 bases between. This CDR3 spans 16 amino acids. In nucleotides, the CDR3 is TGTGCCAGTAGTGCGGGACCGCTCCTGGTGAACACTGAAGCTTTCCTT. Its protein product is CASSAGPLLVNTEAFL.

This rearrangement joins TRBV5-1 to TRBJ2-7; 9 nucleotides line up with TRBD1. Trimming removed 6 bases from V and 2 bases from J; junction bases left unmatched: 12. The CDR3 runs 16 residues. CDR1 is SGHRS and CDR2 is YFSETQ in the germline V gene. CDR3 loop: CASTPAGTGPPYEQYF. The CDR3 DNA reads as TGCGCCAGCACCCCCGCCGGGACAGGGCCTCCCTACGAGCAGTACTTC.

This clone has a single count. V gene TRBV5-6 combines with J gene TRBJ2-5, with 7 bases matching TRBD2. CDR3 length: 16 residues. Germline CDR1 and CDR2: SGHDT and YYEEEE. After removal of 2 bases from V and 0 bases from J, the junction contained 7 bases not matched to a gene. CDR3 residues: CASSFTSAKHQETQYF. As DNA, the CDR3 is TGTGCCAGCAGCTTTACTAGCGCCAAGCACCAAGAGACCCAGTACTTC.

V and J are TRBV4-3 and TRBJ2-5; D uncertain. The germline V gene has CDR1 LGHNA and CDR2 YSLEER. V was clipped by 1 base and J by 4 bases, with 10 bases between them. The CDR3 spans 14 residues. DNA of the CDR3: TGCGCCAGCAGCCAAGGATTGCCCGGAGAGACCCAGTACTTC. Translating it yields CASSQGLPGETQYF.

The J gene is TRBJ1-5, the V gene TRBV2, with D perhaps TRBD1 (6 bases). The V gene's germline CDR1 is SNHLY and CDR2 FYNNEI. V lost 5 bases and J lost 0, with 14 bases in between. The CDR3 is 16 amino acids. CDR3 residues: CASSLGGQNSNQPQHF. CDR3 nucleotides: TGTGCCAGCAGTTTAGGCGGACAGAATAGCAATCAGCCCCAGCATTTT.

This sequence joins TRBV10-1 and TRBJ2-7, with 9 bases matching TRBD1. V was pared by 8 bases and J by 2 bases, with 7 bases of the junction left unmatched. Germline V gives CDR1 WNHNN, CDR2 SYGVQD (reference sequence). The CDR3 contains 14 residues. This CDR3 reads CASLGTGWTYEQYF. CDR3 DNA sequence: TGCGCCAGCCTAGGGACAGGGTGGACCTACGAGCAGTACTTC.

The genes are TRBV7-9 and TRBJ2-5, with 7 nucleotides matching TRBD2. The CDR3 sequence is 14 residues long. Trimming at V came to 2 bases and at J to 3 bases, leaving 3 bases not matched to a gene. Germline CDR1 is SEHNR and CDR2 is FQNEAQ (reference sequence). The CDR3 loop is CASSLNRGEETQYF. The CDR3 DNA reads as TGTGCCAGCAGCTTAAATCGGGGGGAAGAGACCCAGTACTTC.

This chain joins TRBV7-9 and TRBJ1-1; possible D gene TRBD1, 5 bases. Germline assignment: CDR1 SEHNR and CDR2 FQNEAQ (reference sequence). Trimming took off 5 bases at V and 0 bases at J, with 10 bases between the two ends. This CDR3 contains 14 residues. For the CDR3, the DNA is TGTGCCAGCAGCCCCGACAGCTTGAACACTGAAGCTTTCTTT. It yields the protein CASSPDSLNTEAFF. The full variable domain, rest sourced from reference TRBV7-9 and TRBJ1-1, is DTGVSQNPRHKITKRGQNVTFRCDPISEHNRLYWYRQTLGQGPEFLTYFQNEAQLEKSRLLSDRFSAERPKGSFSTLEIQRTEQGDSAMYLCASSPDSLNTEAFFGQGTRLTVV.

This clone was counted between two and nine times. This chain links TRBV6-5 with TRBJ1-6, with TRBD1 as a possible D gene (6 bases). V was shortened by 6 bases and J by 1 base, with 10 bases between the two germline ends. Germline V lookup: CDR1 MNHEY, CDR2 SVGAGI. The CDR3 is 15 amino acids. CDR3 protein: CASRKRGSYNSPLHF. CDR3 nucleotide sequence: TGTGCCAGCAGGAAAAGGGGGTCCTATAATTCACCCCTCCACTTT.

This clone was seen only once. The chain has TRBV7-9 and TRBJ2-1; 7 bases are shared with TRBD2. Trimming cost V 1 base and J 10 bases; bases outside gene matches: 7. CDR1 SEHNR and CDR2 FQNEAQ come from the germline V gene (reference sequence). The CDR3 is 14 residues long. The CDR3 reads CASSLGEGLEEQFF. DNA of the CDR3: TGTGCCAGCAGCTTAGGGGAGGGCCTGGAGGAGCAGTTCTTC.